Below, 18 T cell receptor beta chains from the same sample are listed, as sequenced in a study of CD8 T cells in ankylosing spondylitis (TCRdb year 2017). Preparation of the library involved 5' RACE. Data came from an Illumina HiSeq 2500. TCRdb trimmed the raw reads at Q25, called clones with MiXCR and kept productive beta chains. Rows with one shared CDR3 protein collapse into an entry with the most common genes and DNA. The sample table shows under 300,000 distinct CDR3 sequences, and 18% are seen once. Together, the top ten hold roughly a third of the sample. Input material: blood, either unsorted or a sorted T cell fraction (not recorded which). Receptors were obtained from a male donor with ankylosing spondylitis or in good health (not recorded which).

This clonotype was seen a few times. J is TRBJ2-7 and V is TRBV20-1; D not resolved. The ends were cut back, 0 bases at V and 0 bases at J, with 18 bases in the middle. The CDR3 covers 17 residues. The germline V gene encodes CDR1 DFQATT and CDR2 SNEGSKA (reference sequence). As DNA, the CDR3 is TGCAGTGCTAGAGATAGGGAAGCCCTGCAGACCTCCTACGAGCAGTACTTC. It translates to CSARDREALQTSYEQYF.

The chain has TRBV5-1 and TRBJ2-1; D is undetermined. V was trimmed by 3 bases and J by 5 bases, leaving 9 bases between them. The germline CDR1 and CDR2 sequences are SGHRS and YFSETQ. The CDR3 is 13 amino acids. The CDR3 DNA sequence: TGCGCCAGCAGCTCGGGCCTCAACAATGAGCAGTTCTTC. Translating it yields CASSSGLNNEQFF.

A few counts support this clonotype. This chain connects TRBV7-8 to TRBJ2-7; D may be TRBD1 (7 bases). Deletions cut 7 bases from V and 4 bases from J, with 20 bases between. CDR3 length equals 15 residues. Germline V gives CDR1 SGHVS, CDR2 FQNEAQ. The CDR3 region has the DNA TGTGCCAGCATCCATGGGGGGACAGATCCTTACGAGCAGTACTTC. Translation gives CASIHGGTDPYEQYF.

This clonotype was observed many times. The chain employs TRBV29-1 and TRBJ2-2; 11 bases match TRBD2. CDR1 and CDR2 (germline): SQVTM, ANQGSEA. V gave up 5 bases and J gave up 6 bases; unmatched junction bases: 2. CDR3 length: 13 residues. The CDR3 reads CSVRTSGSGELFF. The CDR3 nucleotides are TGCAGCGTTAGGACTAGCGGGTCCGGGGAGCTGTTTTTT.

This clonotype occurred a few times. DNA for the CDR3: TGCGCCAGCAGCTTGGGGACGGAGAACACTGAAGCTTTCTTT. This translates into CASSLGTENTEAFF. The rearrangement joins TRBV5-1 to TRBJ1-1; D is uncertain. Germline V CDR1 and CDR2: SGHRS, YFSETQ. There are 14 residues in the CDR3. Trimming took off 0 bases at V and 1 base at J, with 7 bases between the two ends. The complete variable domain, with remaining parts taken from reference TRBV5-1 and TRBJ1-1, reads KAGVTQTPRYLIKTRGQQVTLSCSPISGHRSVSWYQQTPGQGLQFLFEYFSETQRNKGNFPGRFSGRQFSNSRSEMNVSTLELGDSALYLCASSLGTENTEAFFGQGTRLTVV.

The chain couples TRBV5-1 to TRBJ2-5, with 8 bases aligning to TRBD1. CDR3 length: 14 residues. From germline, CDR1 is SGHRS and CDR2 YFSETQ. The V segment lost 6 bases and the J segment 5 bases; nucleotides outside the gene matches: 9. CDR3 nucleotides: TGCGCCAGCAAGGGACAGGACGCTCAGGAGACCCAGTACTTC. This translates into CASKGQDAQETQYF.

The chain has TRBV20-1 and TRBJ2-4, with 7 bases that match TRBD2. Per the germline V gene, CDR1 is DFQATT and CDR2 is SNEGSKA (reference sequence). There are 17 residues in the CDR3. V gave up 0 bases and J gave up 4 bases; unmatched junction bases: 12. The CDR3 DNA reads TGCAGTGCTAGAGATCTTGACGGGAGGCTACCAAAAAACATTCAGTACTTC. Protein sequence: CSARDLDGRLPKNIQYF.

At least ten counts were recorded for this clonotype. J is TRBJ2-7 and V is TRBV20-1; 7 bases agree with TRBD2. This CDR3 contains 15 residues. V was pared by 0 bases and J by 3 bases, with 8 bases of the junction left unmatched. Germline V gene sequence: CDR1 DFQATT, CDR2 SNEGSKA (reference sequence). The DNA of the CDR3 is TGCAGTGCTAGAGATGGACTAGTGAGCCTCTACGAGCAGTACTTC. Translated, it gives CSARDGLVSLYEQYF.

This chain uses TRBV7-9 with TRBJ2-1, with 7 positions matching TRBD2. The V and J ends lost 4 bases and 5 bases, in that order; junction bases with no gene match: 8. The length of the CDR3 is 15 residues. The V gene's germline CDR1 is SEHNR and CDR2 FQNEAQ (reference sequence). The CDR3 nucleotides are TGTGCCAGCAGCTCGGGAGGAGGTTGGGACAATGAGCAGTTCTTC. Protein sequence: CASSSGGGWDNEQFF.

This rearrangement joins TRBV4-1 to TRBJ2-5; a weak D match, TRBD2 (5 bases). The CDR3 totals 17 residues. Trimming took off 1 base at V and 1 base at J, with 16 bases between the two ends. Germline CDR1 and CDR2: MGHRA and YSYEKL. The CDR3 sequence: CASSQVGGGWPQETQYF. The CDR3 DNA follows: TGCGCCAGCAGCCAAGTTGGTGGCGGGTGGCCCCAAGAGACCCAGTACTTC.

The chain employs TRBV6-6 and TRBJ2-7; the D gene is possibly TRBD1 (6 bases). V lost 8 bases and J 6 bases, leaving 14 bases between the germline ends. This CDR3 has 12 residues. The germline V gene has CDR1 MNHNY and CDR2 SVGAGI (reference sequence). CDR3 amino acids: CASDAQGSEQYF. The CDR3 DNA reads TGTGCCAGCGACGCACAGGGATCCGAGCAGTACTTC.

Note on this clonotype: Possible read error: a much larger clone is one base away. This sequence joins TRBV6-1 and TRBJ2-1; maybe TRBD2 (5 bases). CDR3 length equals 15 residues. Germline-derived CDR1 and CDR2 are MNHNS and SASEGT. V was clipped by 5 bases and J by 5 bases, with 16 bases between them. CDR3 protein: CASSPGLATNNEQFF. As DNA, the CDR3 is TGTGCCAGCAGTCCGGGGTTAGCGACAAACAATGAGCAGTTCTTC.

This clonotype was detected ten times or more. The chain carries TRBV7-8 and TRBJ1-6; 7 nucleotides agree with TRBD1. V trimming: 5 bases; J trimming: 7 bases; junction bases outside the gene matches: 20. Germline lookup yields CDR1 SGHVS and CDR2 FQNEAQ. CDR3 length: 19 residues. CDR3 nucleotide sequence: TGTGCCAGCAGCCGGGACGGGGAAGGACAGGCGGAAACCAATTCACCCCTCCACTTT. Its protein is CASSRDGEGQAETNSPLHF.

This clonotype was picked up many times. The J gene is TRBJ1-1, the V gene TRBV4-3, with TRBD1 matching over 7 bases. Germline CDR1 LGHNA, CDR2 YSLEER. The trim removed 0 bases at V and 7 bases at J, leaving 2 bases unmatched. The CDR3 has 13 residues. CDR3 region: CASSQDWTGEAFF. Here the CDR3 DNA reads TGCGCCAGCAGCCAAGATTGGACAGGTGAAGCTTTCTTT.

V usage is TRBV6-1 and J usage is TRBJ2-2; no clear D gene. Trimming took off 3 bases at V and 10 bases at J, with 9 bases between the two ends. The CDR3 has 12 amino acids. Looked up from germline, CDR1 is MNHNS and CDR2 is SASEGT. DNA for the CDR3: TGTGCCAGCAGTGATAACGGCGAGGAGCTGTTTTTT. Protein: CASSDNGEELFF.

This clonotype was recorded a few times. The chain has TRBV4-1 and TRBJ2-1; maybe TRBD1 (5 bases). Trimming shortened V by 2 bases and J by 3 bases, and 11 bases separated the two germline ends. Germline CDR1 reads MGHRA; CDR2 reads YSYEKL. The CDR3 sequence is 15 residues long. CDR3 region: CASSQSREVYNEQFF. The CDR3 DNA reads TGCGCCAGCAGCCAATCCAGGGAAGTCTACAATGAGCAGTTCTTC.

The rearrangement joins TRBV19 to TRBJ2-1, with 7 positions matching TRBD2. Germline CDR1 is LNHDA and CDR2 is SQIVND (reference sequence). Trimming cost V 3 bases and J 3 bases; bases outside gene matches: 8. There are 16 residues in the CDR3. This CDR3 reads CASSMGWREIYNEQFF. CDR3 coding DNA: TGTGCCAGTAGTATGGGATGGCGGGAGATCTACAATGAGCAGTTCTTC.

Only a few counts were recorded for this clonotype. V usage is TRBV3-1 and J usage is TRBJ1-1; D is unclear. CDR1 is LGHDT, CDR2 YNNKEL, per germline (reference sequence). The ends were cut back, 4 bases at V and 3 bases at J, with 12 bases in the middle. The CDR3 extends over 14 amino acids. CDR3 amino acids: CASSPGVSDTEAFF. The DNA of the CDR3 is TGTGCCAGCAGCCCCGGAGTCTCTGACACTGAAGCTTTCTTT.